The clone carrying this T cell receptor (beta chain) was seen only a few times. The data are from a study of CD8 T cells in ankylosing spondylitis. The length of the CDR3 is 14 residues. Germline assignment: CDR1 SGHRS and CDR2 YFSETQ. Deletions cut 1 base from V and 4 bases from J, with 8 bases between. TCRdb re-analysed the 5' RACE reads in MiXCR, keeping a single row per CDR3 protein. Altogether more than 110,000 distinct CDR3 sequences are present, roughly 8.3% being singletons, with the ten largest covering 7.3%. The origin of this receptor is a male donor with ankylosing spondylitis. V gene TRBV5-1 combines with J gene TRBJ1-4; D is ambiguous. The source material was synovial fluid, either unsorted or a sorted T cell fraction (not recorded which). The CDR3: CASSLLQLNEKLFF. Here the CDR3 DNA reads TGCGCCAGCAGCTTGCTACAGCTTAATGAAAAACTGTTTTTT.